Below are 26 T cell receptor beta chains sequenced from a single sample in a study of CD8 T cells in ankylosing spondylitis. Broader study findings: Ankylosing spondylitis blood appeared to be characterized by a TCR beta motif of under ten highly homologous variants.

TCRdb passed the 5' RACE reads through MiXCR, listing each CDR3 protein once. Counted here are a few hundred thousand distinct CDR3 sequences, around 20% occurring once; the ten biggest clones make up about 17%. Antigen specificity for these receptors is unknown. Sequenced: blood, either unsorted or a sorted T cell fraction (not recorded which). Receptor source: a male donor with ankylosing spondylitis.

The chain employs TRBV6-5 and TRBJ2-1, with 7 bases lining up with TRBD1. J gave up 7 bases and V 3 bases, and 6 bases lay outside the gene matches. CDR1 and CDR2 (germline): MNHEY, SVGAGI. The CDR3 consists of 14 residues. CDR3 nucleotides: TGTGCCAGCAGTTATGAGACAGGGAGAAATGAGCAGTTCTTC. This gives the protein CASSYETGRNEQFF.

This clonotype has only a few counts. The V call is TRBV5-1, the J call TRBJ2-5; D is possibly TRBD2 (6 bases). The CDR3 has 14 residues. CDR1 is SGHRS, CDR2 YFSETQ, per germline. V lost 6 bases to trimming and J lost 5 bases, with 17 bases between them. The CDR3 reads CASTPLGDLETQYF. DNA of the CDR3: TGCGCCAGCACCCCTTTGGGGGACTTGGAGACCCAGTACTTC.

The chain couples TRBV5-1 to TRBJ2-1; TRBD1 matches 8 bases. This CDR3 region has 16 residues. With 3 bases clipped from V and 2 bases from J, the junction kept 7 bases outside the gene matches. CDR1 SGHRS and CDR2 YFSETQ come from the germline V gene. The CDR3 nucleotides are TGCGCCAGCAGCTACCGGAGGACAGGGCCCTACAATGAGCAGTTCTTC. Translated, it gives CASSYRRTGPYNEQFF.

This clonotype was recorded at least ten times. The chain recombines TRBV29-1 with TRBJ2-1, with 10 bases matching TRBD2. The ends lost 0 bases at V and 5 bases at J; junction bases unmatched: 22. This CDR3 spans 21 amino acids. Germline V lookup: CDR1 SQVTM, CDR2 ANQGSEA. The CDR3 spells CSVEDPPRSGGGTHPDNEQFF. CDR3 nucleotide sequence: TGCAGCGTTGAAGATCCCCCCAGGAGCGGGGGGGGGACTCATCCCGACAATGAGCAGTTCTTC.

This clonotype was counted between two and nine times. This chain links TRBV18 with TRBJ2-5; perhaps TRBD2 as D (5 bases). This CDR3 is built from 17 residues. The V gene's germline CDR1 is KGHSH and CDR2 LQKENI. The V end was cut by 0 bases, the J end by 4 bases, with 18 bases between. In DNA, the CDR3 is TGTGCCAGCTCACCACCGGGCCGGGGAGCGACTGGAGAGACCCAGTACTTC. Its translation: CASSPPGRGATGETQYF.

The gene calls are TRBV9 and TRBJ2-5; D is possibly TRBD1 (6 bases). This CDR3 region has 13 residues. V lost 3 bases and J lost 5, with 11 bases in between. The germline gives CDR1 SGDLS, CDR2 YYNGEE. CDR3 nucleotide sequence: TGTGCCAGCAGCGCCACAGGGCTTGAGACCCAGTACTTC. The encoded protein is CASSATGLETQYF.

J is TRBJ2-7 and V is TRBV5-1; unclear D gene. Trimming took off 6 bases at V and 3 bases at J, with 7 bases between the two ends. The germline V gene has CDR1 SGHRS and CDR2 YFSETQ. This CDR3 has 11 residues. The CDR3 DNA is TGCGCCAGCATCGGTCACTACGAGCAGTACTTC. This gives the protein CASIGHYEQYF.

This chain connects TRBV29-1 to TRBJ2-6; either TRBD1 or TRBD2 may supply D (5 bases each). V lost 4 bases and J 0 bases, leaving 13 bases between the germline ends. Germline-derived CDR1 and CDR2 are SQVTM and ANQGSEA. This CDR3 region has 16 residues. CDR3 protein: CSVGQGRGSGANVLTF. The DNA of the CDR3 is TGCAGCGTTGGGCAGGGCCGGGGCTCTGGGGCCAACGTCCTGACTTTC.

The chain links TRBV29-1 to TRBJ2-3, with unresolved D. This CDR3 is built from 13 residues. Germline CDR1 and CDR2: SQVTM and ANQGSEA. The ends were cut back, 2 bases at V and 3 bases at J, with 9 bases in the middle. The CDR3 DNA sequence: TGCAGCGTTGAAATCGGAGTAACAGATACGCAGTATTTT. It encodes CSVEIGVTDTQYF.

In this sample, this clonotype turned up a few times. The CDR3 here is CASSSLLGQETQYF. CDR3 DNA: TGTGCCAGCAGTTCCCTCCTTGGCCAAGAGACCCAGTACTTC. The gene calls are TRBV6-2 or TRBV6-3 and TRBJ2-5; no firm D call. This CDR3 spans 14 amino acids. Germline-derived CDR1 and CDR2 are MNHEY and SVGEGT. With 4 bases removed from V and 1 base from J, the gap between germline ends came to 10 bases.

The J gene is TRBJ1-1, the V gene TRBV5-1, with no clear D. Germline CDR1 is SGHRS and CDR2 is YFSETQ. V was shortened by 0 bases and J by 1 base, with 7 bases between the two germline ends. This CDR3 is 14 amino acids long. CDR3: CASSLARSNTEAFF. In nucleotides, the CDR3 is TGCGCCAGCAGCTTGGCCAGATCGAACACTGAAGCTTTCTTT.

In this sample, this clonotype turned up many times. The chain links TRBV7-2 to TRBJ2-7; 8 positions agree with TRBD1. Germline values: CDR1 SGHTA, CDR2 FQGNSA. V gave up 0 bases and J gave up 6 bases; unmatched junction bases: 4. This CDR3 region has 14 residues. The DNA for the CDR3 is TGTGCCAGCAGCTTAGCCAGGGGGCCTCGCGAGCAGTACTTC. Translation: CASSLARGPREQYF.

This clonotype was picked up a small number of times. The chain couples TRBV12-3 or TRBV12-4 to TRBJ1-1, with 8 nucleotides matching TRBD1. The V gene end was trimmed by 6 bases and the J gene end by 1 base; junction bases not matched to a gene: 10. This CDR3 is 16 amino acids long. This CDR3 is CASRPAGTGPNTEAFF. The DNA for the CDR3 is TGTGCCAGCAGGCCCGCCGGGACAGGACCGAACACTGAAGCTTTCTTT.

The chain couples TRBV7-3 to TRBJ2-1; 9 positions match TRBD1. This CDR3 region has 19 residues. CDR1 is SGHTA, CDR2 FQGTGA, per germline. The V segment lost 4 bases and the J segment 3 bases; nucleotides outside the gene matches: 16. Here the CDR3 reads CASSSRGQGNPYGYNEQFF. CDR3 DNA: TGTGCCAGCAGCTCCCGCGGACAGGGGAATCCTTATGGCTACAATGAGCAGTTCTTC.

Only a few counts were recorded for this clonotype. This chain connects TRBV7-2 to TRBJ2-1; 12 positions agree with TRBD2. After removal of 6 bases from V and 15 bases from J, the junction contained 9 bases not matched to a gene. Germline V gives CDR1 SGHTA, CDR2 FQGNSA. The CDR3 length is 13 residues. This CDR3 reads CASRVTSGSWRFF. CDR3 DNA sequence: TGTGCCAGCAGGGTGACTAGCGGGAGCTGGAGGTTCTTC.

The chain links TRBV18 to TRBJ1-1; TRBD1 matches at 7 bases. The CDR3 loop spans 13 amino acids. V lost 2 bases to trimming and J lost 7 bases; unmatched junction nucleotides: 4. Germline V gives CDR1 KGHSH, CDR2 LQKENI. Written as DNA, the CDR3 is TGTGCCAGCTCACCAATAAGGGACAGTGAAGCTTTCTTT. Its protein is CASSPIRDSEAFF.

This chain joins TRBV11-2 and TRBJ2-5; 12 bases fit TRBD2. The CDR3 extends over 18 amino acids. The V and J ends lost 4 bases and 0 bases, in that order; junction bases with no gene match: 9. The germline CDR1 and CDR2 sequences are SGHAT and FQNNGV. The CDR3 region has the DNA TGTGCCAGCAGCTCATCGGGACTAGCGGGTTCGTACCAAGAGACCCAGTACTTC. Amino acid sequence: CASSSSGLAGSYQETQYF.

This rearrangement joins TRBV5-1 to TRBJ1-1; no definite D call. The germline V and J ends were trimmed by 2 bases and 1 base, with 9 bases remaining between them. CDR1 and CDR2 from the germline V gene are SGHRS and YFSETQ. The CDR3 length is 14 residues. The CDR3 DNA sequence: TGCGCCAGCAGCTTAGGTACGTGGAACACTGAAGCTTTCTTT. This codes for CASSLGTWNTEAFF. Drawing the rest from reference TRBV5-1 and TRBJ1-1, the complete variable domain is KAGVTQTPRYLIKTRGQQVTLSCSPISGHRSVSWYQQTPGQGLQFLFEYFSETQRNKGNFPGRFSGRQFSNSRSEMNVSTLELGDSALYLCASSLGTWNTEAFFGQGTRLTVV.

The chain employs TRBV29-1 and TRBJ1-5; tentative D call: TRBD1 (5 bases). V was clipped by 7 bases and J by 7 bases, with 14 bases between them. Germline V gene lookup returns CDR1 SQVTM and CDR2 ANQGSEA. This CDR3 has 12 residues. CDR3 bases: TGCAGCGGGGGGGGGGGAGGACAGCCCCAGCATTTT. Protein: CSGGGGGQPQHF. Supplemented by reference TRBV29-1 and TRBJ1-5, the full variable domain reads SAVISQKPSRDICQRGTSLTIQCQVDSQVTMMFWYRQQPGQSLTLIATANQGSEATYESGFVIDKFPISRPNLTFSTLTVSNMSPEDSSIYLCSGGGGGQPQHFGDGTRLSIL.

The gene calls are TRBV6-1 and TRBJ2-2; D is possibly TRBD2 (6 bases). Germline assignment: CDR1 MNHNS and CDR2 SASEGT. This CDR3 comprises 19 residues. Trimming cost V 6 bases and J 2 bases, with 25 bases left between them. CDR3 bases: TGTGCCAGCAGACCTAGTCCAACCGGGGGACGGATAAACACCGGGGAGCTGTTTTTT. It encodes CASRPSPTGGRINTGELFF.

This clonotype occurred many times. The rearrangement joins TRBV4-1 to TRBJ2-3; no definite D call. The CDR3 covers 14 residues. The germline gives CDR1 MGHRA, CDR2 YSYEKL. Trimming cost V 0 bases and J 0 bases, with 4 bases left between them. As DNA, the CDR3 is TGCGCCAGCAGCCAAGAGGGCAGCACAGATACGCAGTATTTT. It is translated as CASSQEGSTDTQYF.

The V call is TRBV7-6, the J call TRBJ2-2; D ambiguous. This CDR3 contains 13 residues. V dropped 5 bases and J dropped 6 bases, with 10 bases sitting between them. Germline CDR1 is SGHVS and CDR2 is FNYEAQ. The CDR3 reads CASSRARAGELFF. The CDR3 DNA is TGTGCCAGCAGCCGAGCTAGGGCCGGGGAGCTGTTTTTT. Full variable domain (outside the CDR3, taken from reference TRBV7-6 and TRBJ2-2): GAGVSQSPRYKVTKRGQDVALRCDPISGHVSLYWYRQALGQGPEFLTYFNYEAQQDKSGLPNDRFSAERPEGSISTLTIQRTEQRDSAMYRCASSRARAGELFFGEGSRLTVL.

This clonotype was observed at least ten times. The chain combines TRBV5-1 with TRBJ2-5; no reliable D call. In germline, CDR1 is SGHRS, CDR2 YFSETQ. V gave up 2 bases and J gave up 1 base, with 18 bases separating them. This CDR3 contains 17 residues. CDR3 nucleotide sequence: TGCGCCAGCAGCTTAGGGATCCAAGGAAGCGCCCAAGAGACCCAGTACTTC. Its protein product is CASSLGIQGSAQETQYF.

This clonotype came up a few times. This chain connects TRBV5-1 to TRBJ1-5; TRBD1 matches at 9 bases. Trimming cost V 2 bases and J 5 bases; bases outside gene matches: 5. This CDR3 has 15 amino acids. From germline, CDR1 is SGHRS and CDR2 YFSETQ. The CDR3 DNA follows: TGCGCCAGCAGCTTAGAGGGACAGGGACATCAGCCCCAGCATTTT. It codes for CASSLEGQGHQPQHF.

In its sample, this clonotype was seen a few times. The chain couples TRBV28 to TRBJ2-3, with D perhaps given as TRBD1 or TRBD2 (5 bases each). The CDR3 sequence is 14 residues long. CDR1 and CDR2 from the germline V gene are MDHEN and SYDVKM. V was clipped by 10 bases and J by 6 bases, with 20 bases between them. CDR3 amino acids: CAMTSLRDPDTQYF. CDR3 DNA sequence: TGTGCCATGACCAGCCTCCGGGACCCTGATACGCAGTATTTT.

This clonotype was detected a few times. The V and J genes are TRBV27 and TRBJ1-1, with D possibly matching TRBD1 (6 bases). The V end lost 5 bases, the J end lost 5 bases, and 15 bases lay between the germline ends. CDR3 size: 14 residues. CDR1 and CDR2 (germline): MNHEY, SMNVEV (reference sequence). The CDR3 is CASSLFTGLTEAFF. CDR3 DNA: TGTGCCAGCAGTCTATTCACAGGGCTGACTGAAGCTTTCTTT.